The present TCR beta chain was sequenced within a study of blood T cells in healthy people across ages. This CDR3 has 15 amino acids. V was cut by 0 bases and J by 7 bases, with 15 bases left in between. From germline, CDR1 is LNHNV and CDR2 YYDKDF (reference sequence). A second PCR of 7 to 11 cycles used a sample-barcoded 5' primer and a J-beta primer mix. TCRdb reprocessed the 5' RACE reads with MiXCR, giving one entry per CDR3 protein. The repertoire has 600,000 to 800,000 distinct CDR3 sequences, 52% of them found once; the top ten carry 13%. This clonotype was obtained from a woman of 80 years or more in good health. The source material was blood. This sequence joins TRBV15 and TRBJ2-5; D is ambiguous. CDR3 sequence (DNA): TGTGCCACCAGCAGAGATCGAGGCCTCCTTGGGACCCAGTACTTC. Residues: CATSRDRGLLGTQYF.